The 23 T cell receptor beta chains presented below share a single source sample, sequenced in a study of CD8 T cells in Susac syndrome (dated by TCRdb to the late 2010s). Libraries were built with the immunoSEQ multiplex PCR assay. RNA was extracted with the RNeasy kit and about 0.5 to 1 ug was reverse transcribed using random hexamers. In TCRdb, the public reads were trimmed at Q25 with fastp and aligned with MiXCR, with productive beta chains retained. Rows are combined by CDR3 protein, so each entry shows the most common genes and DNA. For this sample there are 210,000 or so distinct CDR3 sequences; about 94% appear just once. The top ten clonotypes cover 0.15% of the sample. Sequences were obtained from CD4+ T cells from PBMCs. The receptor source for this set is a human donor with Susac syndrome.

The chain employs TRBV20-1 and TRBJ2-5; 11 nucleotides agree with TRBD2. This CDR3 spans 15 amino acids. J was trimmed by 1 base and V by 3 bases; bases with no gene match: 4. Germline V lookup: CDR1 DFQATT, CDR2 SNEGSKA (reference sequence). The CDR3 DNA follows: TGCAGTGCTAGTCTAACTAGCGGGAGCCAAGAGACCCAGTACTTC. It translates to CSASLTSGSQETQYF.

In this sample, this clonotype turned up once. V gene TRBV28 combines with J gene TRBJ1-5; weak D call: TRBD1 (6 bases). In germline, CDR1 is MDHEN, CDR2 SYDVKM. Trimming cost V 1 base and J 2 bases, with 6 bases left between them. The CDR3 sequence is 14 residues long. The CDR3 DNA sequence: TGTGCCAGCAGTTTATACAGGGGCAATCAGCCCCAGCATTTT. Translated, it gives CASSLYRGNQPQHF.

The genes are TRBV7-2 and TRBJ2-7, with unresolved D. The CDR3 covers 14 residues. Trimming took off 1 base at V and 3 bases at J, with 10 bases between the two ends. Germline V lookup: CDR1 SGHTA, CDR2 FQGNSA. For the CDR3, the DNA is TGTGCCAGCAGCTTAGTGCCCAGAGTCTACGAGCAGTACTTC. Its protein is CASSLVPRVYEQYF.

This chain links TRBV9 with TRBJ2-5; a possible D gene is TRBD2 (5 bases). The CDR3 is 12 amino acids. Germline V gene sequence: CDR1 SGDLS, CDR2 YYNGEE. Trimming took 7 bases from V and 5 from J, leaving 12 bases between them. CDR3 DNA sequence: TGTGCCAGCGGCCGGGGAAAGGAGACCCAGTACTTC. Its protein product is CASGRGKETQYF. The variable domain in full, with the rest retrieved from reference TRBV9 and TRBJ2-5, is DSGVTQTPKHLITATGQRVTLRCSPRSGDLSVYWYQQSLDQGLQFLIQYYNGEERAKGNILERFSAQQFPDLHSELNLSSLELGDSALYFCASGRGKETQYFGPGTRLLVL.

The chain employs TRBV15 and TRBJ2-7; D is possibly TRBD2 (7 bases). The length of the CDR3 is 13 residues. Trimming left V 5 bases short and J 3 bases short, with 11 bases between. The germline gives CDR1 LNHNV, CDR2 YYDKDF (reference sequence). The CDR3 DNA follows: TGTGCCACCAGCGGGGGGGCGAACTACGAGCAGTACTTC. This codes for CATSGGANYEQYF.

The chain employs TRBV15 and TRBJ2-7; D is unclear. This CDR3 has 15 residues. From germline, CDR1 is LNHNV and CDR2 YYDKDF (reference sequence). Trimming cost V 4 bases and J 7 bases, with 20 bases left between them. As DNA, the CDR3 is TGTGCCACCAGCAACGTTGGGCAGAAACGATGGGAGCAGTACTTC. The encoded protein is CATSNVGQKRWEQYF.

This sequence joins TRBV6-5 and TRBJ2-7; D unclear. The CDR3 is made up of 15 amino acids. Germline CDR1 and CDR2: MNHEY and SVGAGI. The V end was cut by 8 bases, the J end by 6 bases, with 23 bases between. CDR3: CASARKASGGGEQYF. The CDR3 DNA is TGTGCCAGCGCCCGGAAGGCCTCGGGTGGTGGCGAGCAGTACTTC.

The chain recombines TRBV9 with TRBJ1-6, with a weak D call TRBD1 (6 bases). The CDR3 sequence is 16 residues long. Germline CDR1 is SGDLS and CDR2 is YYNGEE. The V and J ends lost 0 bases and 8 bases respectively, with 15 bases between them. The CDR3 loop reads CASSVGGGSVHSPLHF. Written as DNA, the CDR3 is TGTGCCAGCAGCGTAGGAGGGGGGAGTGTTCATTCACCCCTCCACTTT.

This clonotype turned up a few times. Germline and junction disagree at one end, which may indicate a read error. The V call is TRBV7-7, the J call TRBJ2-1; a possible D gene is TRBD1 (6 bases). This CDR3 comprises 14 residues. CDR1 and CDR2 (germline): SSHAT, FNYEAQ (reference sequence). For the CDR3, the DNA is TGTGCTAGCAGCTTGGCCCCAGGGGACAATGAGCAGTTCTTC. This translates into CASSLAPGDNEQFF.

The V and J genes are TRBV5-6 and TRBJ1-5; D unresolved. The CDR3 is made up of 17 amino acids. CDR1 is SGHDT, CDR2 YYEEEE, per germline. V dropped 5 bases and J dropped 4 bases, with 22 bases sitting between them. CDR3 loop: CASSSINMTVSNQPQHF. The CDR3 nucleotides read TGTGCCAGCAGTTCAATAAACATGACGGTTTCGAATCAGCCCCAGCATTTT.

This clonotype has just a few counts. This chain uses TRBV7-2 with TRBJ2-2; perhaps TRBD2 as D (7 bases). Germline-derived CDR1 and CDR2 are SGHTA and FQGNSA. This CDR3 is 15 amino acids long. Trimming stripped 5 bases from V and 0 bases from J, with 10 bases between. The CDR3 nucleotides read TGTGCCAGCAGCGGGGGGGCCTCGAACACCGGGGAGCTGTTTTTT. It translates to CASSGGASNTGELFF. The full variable domain, its missing parts supplied by reference TRBV7-2 and TRBJ2-2, is GAGVSQSPSNKVTEKGKDVELRCDPISGHTALYWYRQSLGQGLEFLIYFQGNSAPDKSGLPSDRFSAERTGGSVSTLTIQRTQQEDSAVYLCASSGGASNTGELFFGEGSRLTVL.

The V and J genes are TRBV3-1 and TRBJ1-1; a weak D match, TRBD1 (6 bases). Trimming removed 2 bases at V and 2 bases at J, with 15 bases between. CDR3 length equals 16 residues. Germline CDR1 is LGHDT and CDR2 is YNNKEL (reference sequence). Here the CDR3 DNA reads TGTGCCAGCAGCCAACATTTGGGGGGGCGCAACACTGAAGCTTTCTTT. This translates into CASSQHLGGRNTEAFF. The variable domain in full, with the rest retrieved from reference TRBV3-1 and TRBJ1-1, is DTAVSQTPKYLVTQMGNDKSIKCEQNLGHDTMYWYKQDSKKFLKIMFSYNNKELIINETVPNRFSPKSPDKAHLNLHINSLELGDSAVYFCASSQHLGGRNTEAFFGQGTRLTVV.

The chain has TRBV5-1 and TRBJ2-1; 7 positions match TRBD1. The germline CDR1 and CDR2 sequences are SGHRS and YFSETQ. The length of the CDR3 is 15 residues. V shed 5 bases, J shed 6 bases, and the junction held 11 bases outside the gene matches. The DNA of the CDR3 is TGCGCCAGCAGTTCAACAGGGGCTAGGTTCAATGAGCAGTTCTTC. Its protein is CASSSTGARFNEQFF. Filled out from reference TRBV5-1 and TRBJ2-1, the complete variable domain reads KAGVTQTPRYLIKTRGQQVTLSCSPISGHRSVSWYQQTPGQGLQFLFEYFSETQRNKGNFPGRFSGRQFSNSRSEMNVSTLELGDSALYLCASSSTGARFNEQFFGPGTRLTVL.

The rearrangement joins TRBV12-3 or TRBV12-4 to TRBJ1-6, with D possibly being TRBD1 (6 bases). V lost 6 bases, J lost 8 bases, and 26 bases lay in between. This CDR3 is built from 18 residues. CDR3 residues: CASRSLGNWGQIDSPLHF. The DNA for the CDR3 is TGTGCCAGCAGGAGTTTAGGAAATTGGGGACAAATAGATTCACCCCTCCACTTT.

The chain uses TRBV15 and TRBJ2-1; 10 positions agree with TRBD2. The CDR3 spans 15 residues. J gave up 7 bases and V 0 bases, and 3 bases lay outside the gene matches. The V gene's germline CDR1 is LNHNV and CDR2 YYDKDF (reference sequence). CDR3 protein: CATSRDSSGGNEQFF. The CDR3 DNA follows: TGTGCCACCAGCAGAGATTCTAGCGGGGGTAATGAGCAGTTCTTC.

The chain uses TRBV20-1 and TRBJ2-1; TRBD2 matches at 10 bases. The V segment lost 3 bases and the J segment 9 bases; nucleotides outside the gene matches: 11. The CDR3 is made up of 15 amino acids. CDR1 DFQATT and CDR2 SNEGSKA come from the germline V gene (reference sequence). The DNA of the CDR3 is TGCAGTGCTAGCGCCCTTAGCGGGGGGCCCAGTGAGCAGTTCTTC. Translated: CSASALSGGPSEQFF.

The chain has TRBV30 and TRBJ1-1; no reliable D call. The ends were cut back, 3 bases at V and 0 bases at J, with 8 bases in the middle. Germline V gene data show CDR1 as GTSNPN and CDR2 as SVGIG (reference sequence). The CDR3 length is 13 residues. This CDR3 is CAWRPGMNTEAFF. In DNA form, the CDR3 reads TGTGCCTGGAGGCCGGGGATGAACACTGAAGCTTTCTTT. Full variable domain (missing parts from reference TRBV30 and TRBJ1-1): SQTIHQWPATLVQPVGSPLSLECTVEGTSNPNLYWYRQAAGRGLQLLFYSVGIGQISSEVPQNLSASRPQDRQFILSSKKLLLSDSGFYLCAWRPGMNTEAFFGQGTRLTVV.

The V gene is TRBV12-3 or TRBV12-4, the J gene TRBJ1-2; TRBD1 might be the D (5 bases). The CDR3 sequence is 14 residues long. The V end lost 3 bases, the J end lost 7 bases, and 15 bases lay between the germline ends. The CDR3 spells CASSFRDGGSGYTF. In DNA, the CDR3 is TGTGCCAGCAGTTTCCGGGACGGAGGAAGTGGCTACACCTTC.

The chain has TRBV29-1 and TRBJ2-1, with D unresolved. Trimming left V 7 bases short and J 4 bases short, with 8 bases between. CDR3 size: 11 residues. From germline, CDR1 is SQVTM and CDR2 ANQGSEA. The DNA of the CDR3 is TGCAGCGGTGAGAGATACAATGAGCAGTTCTTC. It yields the protein CSGERYNEQFF.

The chain recombines TRBV7-9 with TRBJ1-2; D is possibly TRBD1 (5 bases). The CDR3 extends over 14 amino acids. Between the trimmed V and J ends, which lost 2 bases and 8 bases, there was a span of 15 bases. CDR1 and CDR2 (germline): SEHNR, FQNEAQ (reference sequence). The CDR3 spells CASSLTGQHWGYTF. CDR3 nucleotide sequence: TGTGCCAGCAGCTTAACGGGGCAGCACTGGGGCTACACCTTC. Variable domain in full (rest from reference TRBV7-9 and TRBJ1-2): DTGVSQNPRHKITKRGQNVTFRCDPISEHNRLYWYRQTLGQGPEFLTYFQNEAQLEKSRLLSDRFSAERPKGSFSTLEIQRTEQGDSAMYLCASSLTGQHWGYTFGSGTRLTVV.

The chain joins TRBV29-1 to TRBJ2-5; D possibly corresponds to TRBD1 (6 bases). This CDR3 is built from 13 residues. CDR1 is SQVTM, CDR2 ANQGSEA, per germline. Trimming left V 2 bases short and J 4 bases short, with 11 bases between. The CDR3 DNA is TGCAGCGTTGAATCAGGGGCCGGAGAGACCCAGTACTTC. This gives the protein CSVESGAGETQYF. Complete variable domain (other parts from reference TRBV29-1 and TRBJ2-5): SAVISQKPSRDICQRGTSLTIQCQVDSQVTMMFWYRQQPGQSLTLIATANQGSEATYESGFVIDKFPISRPNLTFSTLTVSNMSPEDSSIYLCSVESGAGETQYFGPGTRLLVL.

The chain couples TRBV6-2 or TRBV6-3 to TRBJ2-2; 7 positions match TRBD2. CDR3 length equals 17 residues. CDR1 and CDR2 (germline): MNHEY, SVGEGT. Germline trimming cut 5 bases from V and 2 bases from J; bases unmatched to any gene: 11. The CDR3 here is CASSPAPGLSNTGELFF. CDR3 coding DNA: TGTGCCAGCAGTCCGGCACCGGGACTAAGTAACACCGGGGAGCTGTTTTTT.

This clonotype appeared a single time. This chain connects TRBV11-2 to TRBJ2-1; 7 bases fit TRBD2. V lost 6 bases and J lost 4; bases outside the gene matches: 12. The CDR3 runs 16 residues. Germline loops: CDR1 SGHAT, CDR2 FQNNGV. The CDR3 here is CASSPTGGGAYNEQFF. DNA for the CDR3: TGTGCCAGCAGTCCGACCGGCGGGGGAGCGTACAATGAGCAGTTCTTC. Together with reference TRBV11-2 and TRBJ2-1, the CDR3 gives the full variable domain: EAGVAQSPRYKIIEKRQSVAFWCNPISGHATLYWYQQILGQGPKLLIQFQNNGVVDDSQLPKDRFSAERLKGVDSTLKIQPAKLEDSAVYLCASSPTGGGAYNEQFFGPGTRLTVL.